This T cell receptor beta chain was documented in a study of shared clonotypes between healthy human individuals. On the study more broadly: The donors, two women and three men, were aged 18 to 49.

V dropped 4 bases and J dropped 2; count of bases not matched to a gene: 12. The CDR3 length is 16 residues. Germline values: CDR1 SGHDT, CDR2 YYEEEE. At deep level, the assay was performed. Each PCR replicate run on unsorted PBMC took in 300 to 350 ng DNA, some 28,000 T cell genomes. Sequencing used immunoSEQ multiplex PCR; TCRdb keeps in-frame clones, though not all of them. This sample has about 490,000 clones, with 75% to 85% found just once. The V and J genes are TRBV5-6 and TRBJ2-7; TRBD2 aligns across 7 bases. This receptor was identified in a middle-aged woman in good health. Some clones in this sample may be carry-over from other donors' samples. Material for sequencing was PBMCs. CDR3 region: CASSDFRGGATYEQYF. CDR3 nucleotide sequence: TGTGCCAGCAGCGACTTCCGGGGAGGGGCAACCTACGAGCAGTACTTC.